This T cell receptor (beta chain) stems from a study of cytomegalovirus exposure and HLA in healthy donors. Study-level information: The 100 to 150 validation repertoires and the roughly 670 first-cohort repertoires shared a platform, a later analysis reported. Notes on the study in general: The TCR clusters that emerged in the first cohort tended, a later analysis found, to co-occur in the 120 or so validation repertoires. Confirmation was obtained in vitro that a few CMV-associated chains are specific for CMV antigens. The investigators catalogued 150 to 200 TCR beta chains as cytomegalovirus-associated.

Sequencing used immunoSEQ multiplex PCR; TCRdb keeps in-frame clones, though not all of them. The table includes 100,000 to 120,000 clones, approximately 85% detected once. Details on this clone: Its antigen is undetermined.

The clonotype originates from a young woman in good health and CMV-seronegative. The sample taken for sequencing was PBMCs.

CDR3 coding DNA: TGCGCCAGCAGCTTACAGGCGGGGGCTCCGGAGACCCAGTACTTC. The encoded protein is CASSLQAGAPETQYF. The chain links TRBV5-1 to TRBJ2-5, with D possibly matching TRBD2 (7 bases). The germline gives CDR1 SGHRS, CDR2 YFSETQ. The CDR3 contains 15 residues. V was shortened by 2 bases and J by 5 bases, with 16 bases between the two germline ends.